Here is one T cell receptor (beta chain) with its context. No antigen is known for it. This CDR3 has 17 residues. Germline CDR1 SGHNT, CDR2 YYREEE (reference sequence). The V and J ends lost 0 bases and 0 bases respectively, with 10 bases between them. These data belong to a study of shared clonotypes between healthy human individuals. Study context: CD4 naive and memory got three plates each, CD8 naive two, CD8 memory one.

Study-wide results and limits: Shared across a handful of donors were 5% to 6% of the naive CD4 clonotypes. Naive subsets typically showed greater estimated richness than memory subsets.

Authors' methods: ImmunoSEQ yielded junction-only sequences lacking quality scores, so filtering differed. TCRdb's copy holds only in-frame clones and misses some; the assay was immunoSEQ multiplex PCR. The D gene and trimming were derived from the DNA, and the V and J assignments and clone size from that table. The sample gives 2 million to 2.5 million clones, over 85% of which show up once; 0.39% is in the top ten. The sequence came from a man younger than 35 in good health. Some clones in this sample may be carry-over from other donors' samples. The sample was naive CD4+ T cells from PBMCs. Described subset: CD45RA+ positively selected. The chain couples TRBV5-4 to TRBJ2-6; tentative D call: TRBD1 (5 bases). The CDR3 region is CASSLAGKVSGANVLTF. Written as DNA, the CDR3 is TGTGCCAGCAGCTTGGCAGGGAAGGTCTCTGGGGCCAACGTCCTGACTTTC.